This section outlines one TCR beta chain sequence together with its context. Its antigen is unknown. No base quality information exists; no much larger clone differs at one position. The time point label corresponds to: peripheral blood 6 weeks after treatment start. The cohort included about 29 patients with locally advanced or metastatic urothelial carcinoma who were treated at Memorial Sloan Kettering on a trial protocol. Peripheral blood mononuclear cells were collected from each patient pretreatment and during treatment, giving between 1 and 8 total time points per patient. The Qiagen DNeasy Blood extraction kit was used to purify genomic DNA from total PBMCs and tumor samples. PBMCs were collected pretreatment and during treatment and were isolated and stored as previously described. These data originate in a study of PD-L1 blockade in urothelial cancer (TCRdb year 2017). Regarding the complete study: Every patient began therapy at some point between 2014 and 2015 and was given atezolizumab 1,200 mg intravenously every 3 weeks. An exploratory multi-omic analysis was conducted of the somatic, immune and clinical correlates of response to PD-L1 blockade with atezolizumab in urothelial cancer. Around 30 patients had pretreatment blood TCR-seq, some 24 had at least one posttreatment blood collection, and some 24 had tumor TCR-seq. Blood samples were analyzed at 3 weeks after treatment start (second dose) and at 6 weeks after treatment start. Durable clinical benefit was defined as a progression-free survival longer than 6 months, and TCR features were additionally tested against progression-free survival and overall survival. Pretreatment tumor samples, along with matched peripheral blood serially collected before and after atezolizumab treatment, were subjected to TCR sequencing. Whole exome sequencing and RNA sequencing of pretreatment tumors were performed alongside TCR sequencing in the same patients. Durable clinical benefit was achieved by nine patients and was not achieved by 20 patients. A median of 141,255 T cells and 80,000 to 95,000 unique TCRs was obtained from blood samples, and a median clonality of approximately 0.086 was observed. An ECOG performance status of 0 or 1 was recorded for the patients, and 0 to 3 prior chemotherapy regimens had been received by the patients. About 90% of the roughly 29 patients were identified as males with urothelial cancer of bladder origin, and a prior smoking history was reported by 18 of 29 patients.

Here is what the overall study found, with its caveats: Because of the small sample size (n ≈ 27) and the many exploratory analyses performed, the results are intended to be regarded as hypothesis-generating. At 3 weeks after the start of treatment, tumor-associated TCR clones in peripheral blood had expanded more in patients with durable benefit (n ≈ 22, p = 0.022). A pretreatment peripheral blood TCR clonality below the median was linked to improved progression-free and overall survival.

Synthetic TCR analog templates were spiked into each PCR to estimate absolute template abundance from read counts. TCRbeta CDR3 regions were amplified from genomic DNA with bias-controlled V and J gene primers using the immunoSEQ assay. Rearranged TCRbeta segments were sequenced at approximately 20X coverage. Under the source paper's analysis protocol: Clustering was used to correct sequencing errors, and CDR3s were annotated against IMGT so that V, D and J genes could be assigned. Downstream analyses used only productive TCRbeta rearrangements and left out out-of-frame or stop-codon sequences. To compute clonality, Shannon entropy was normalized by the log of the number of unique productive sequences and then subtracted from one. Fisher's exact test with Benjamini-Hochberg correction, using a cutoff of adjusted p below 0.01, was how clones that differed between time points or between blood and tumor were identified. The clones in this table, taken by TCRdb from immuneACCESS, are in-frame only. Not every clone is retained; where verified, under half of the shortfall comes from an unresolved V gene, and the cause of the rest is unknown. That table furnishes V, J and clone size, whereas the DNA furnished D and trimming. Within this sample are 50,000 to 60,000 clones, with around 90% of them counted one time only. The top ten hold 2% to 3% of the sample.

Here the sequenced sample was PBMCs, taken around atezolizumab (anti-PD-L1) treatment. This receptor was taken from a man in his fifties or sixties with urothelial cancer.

The CDR3 sequence is CASSVEAGTDTQYF. The bases read TGTGCCAGCAGCGTAGAAGCGGGCACAGATACGCAGTATTTT. Recombination connected TRBV9 to TRBJ2-3; the D region possibly corresponds to TRBD2 (5 bases align). V and J are truncated by 0 bases and 1 base respectively, leaving an intervening sequence of 6 bases. CDR1 and CDR2, per the germline V gene, are SGDLS and YYNGEE. The CDR3 holds 14 amino acids from the cysteine to the phenylalanine. Here the CDR3 DNA is all that survives: 42 bases in frame from base 1. Outside the CDR3, residues come from the reference TRBV9 and TRBJ2-3 proteins, so the full variable domain is: DSGVTQTPKHLITATGQRVTLRCSPRSGDLSVYWYQQSLDQGLQFLIQYYNGEERAKGNILERFSAQQFPDLHSELNLSSLELGDSALYFCASSVEAGTDTQYFGPGTRLTVL.